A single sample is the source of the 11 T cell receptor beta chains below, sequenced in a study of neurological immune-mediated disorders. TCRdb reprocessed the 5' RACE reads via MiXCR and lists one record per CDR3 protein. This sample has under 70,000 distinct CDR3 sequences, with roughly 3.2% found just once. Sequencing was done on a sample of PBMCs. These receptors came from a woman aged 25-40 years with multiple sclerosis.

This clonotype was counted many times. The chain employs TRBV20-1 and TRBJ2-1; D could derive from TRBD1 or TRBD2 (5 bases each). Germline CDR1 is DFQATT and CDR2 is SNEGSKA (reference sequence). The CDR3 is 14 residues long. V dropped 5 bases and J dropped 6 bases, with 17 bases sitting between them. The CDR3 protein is CSAEGQRWANEQFF. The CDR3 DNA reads TGCAGTGCTGAGGGGCAGCGGTGGGCCAATGAGCAGTTCTTC.

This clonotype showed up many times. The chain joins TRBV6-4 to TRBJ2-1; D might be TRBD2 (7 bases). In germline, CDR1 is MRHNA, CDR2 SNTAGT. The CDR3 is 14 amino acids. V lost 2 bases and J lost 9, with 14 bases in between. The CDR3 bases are TGTGCCAGCAGTGACCGTGTGGGAGGGGGTGAGCAGTTCTTC. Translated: CASSDRVGGGEQFF.

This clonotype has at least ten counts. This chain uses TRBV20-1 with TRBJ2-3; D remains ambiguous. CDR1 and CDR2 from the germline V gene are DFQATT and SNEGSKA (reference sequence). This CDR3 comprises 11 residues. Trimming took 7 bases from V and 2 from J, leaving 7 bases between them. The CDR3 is CSVANTDTQYF. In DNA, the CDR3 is TGCAGTGTGGCCAACACAGATACGCAGTATTTT.

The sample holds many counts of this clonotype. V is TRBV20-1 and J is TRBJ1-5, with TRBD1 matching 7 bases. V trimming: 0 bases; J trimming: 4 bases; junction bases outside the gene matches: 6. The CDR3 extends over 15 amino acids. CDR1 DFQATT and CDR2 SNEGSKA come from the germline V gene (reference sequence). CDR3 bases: TGCAGTGCTAGAGACTTCGGGACAGAGAATCAGCCCCAGCATTTT. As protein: CSARDFGTENQPQHF.

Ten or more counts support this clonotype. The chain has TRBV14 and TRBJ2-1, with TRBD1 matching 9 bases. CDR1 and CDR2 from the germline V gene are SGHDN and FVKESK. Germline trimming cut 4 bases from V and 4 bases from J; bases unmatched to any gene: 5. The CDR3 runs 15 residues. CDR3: CASSPRDRVYNEQFF. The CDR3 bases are TGTGCCAGCAGCCCGCGGGACAGGGTATACAATGAGCAGTTCTTC. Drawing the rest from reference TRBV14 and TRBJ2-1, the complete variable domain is EAGVTQFPSHSVIEKGQTVTLRCDPISGHDNLYWYRRVMGKEIKFLLHFVKESKQDESGMPNNRFLAERTGGTYSTLKVQPAELEDSGVYFCASSPRDRVYNEQFFGPGTRLTVL.

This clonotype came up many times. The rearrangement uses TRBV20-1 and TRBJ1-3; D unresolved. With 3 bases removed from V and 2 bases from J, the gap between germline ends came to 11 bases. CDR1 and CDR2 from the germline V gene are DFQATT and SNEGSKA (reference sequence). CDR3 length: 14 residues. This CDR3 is CSARSLEPGNTIYF. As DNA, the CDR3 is TGCAGTGCTAGGAGCCTTGAACCTGGAAACACCATATATTTT.

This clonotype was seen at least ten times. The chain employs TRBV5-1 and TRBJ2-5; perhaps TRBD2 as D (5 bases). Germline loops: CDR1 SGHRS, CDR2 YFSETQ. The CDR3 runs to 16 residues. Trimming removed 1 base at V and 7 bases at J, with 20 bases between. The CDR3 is CASSLSTSTGGSTQYF. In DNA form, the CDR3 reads TGCGCCAGCAGCTTGAGTACGTCCACCGGCGGGTCGACCCAGTACTTC.

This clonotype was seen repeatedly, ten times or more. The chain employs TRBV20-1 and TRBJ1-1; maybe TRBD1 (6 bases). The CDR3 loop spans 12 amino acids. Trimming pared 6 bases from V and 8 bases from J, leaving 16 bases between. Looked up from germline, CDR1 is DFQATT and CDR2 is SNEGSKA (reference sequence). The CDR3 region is CSAYRQVGEAFF. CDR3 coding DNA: TGCAGTGCCTATAGACAGGTCGGGGAAGCTTTCTTT.

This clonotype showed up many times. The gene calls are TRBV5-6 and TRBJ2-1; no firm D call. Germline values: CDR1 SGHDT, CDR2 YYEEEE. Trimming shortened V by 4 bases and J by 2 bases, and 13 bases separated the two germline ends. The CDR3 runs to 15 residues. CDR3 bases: TGTGCCAGCAGCCCGGTTGGTGGGGCCTACAATGAGCAGTTCTTC. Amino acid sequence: CASSPVGGAYNEQFF. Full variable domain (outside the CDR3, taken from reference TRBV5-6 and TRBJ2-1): DAGVTQSPTHLIKTRGQQVTLRCSPKSGHDTVSWYQQALGQGPQFIFQYYEEEERQRGNFPDRFSGHQFPNYSSELNVNALLLGDSALYLCASSPVGGAYNEQFFGPGTRLTVL.

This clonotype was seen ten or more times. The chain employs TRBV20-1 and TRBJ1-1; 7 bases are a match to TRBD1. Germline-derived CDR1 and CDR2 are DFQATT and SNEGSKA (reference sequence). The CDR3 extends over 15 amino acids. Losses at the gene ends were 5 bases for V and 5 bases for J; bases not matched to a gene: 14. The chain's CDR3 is CSAPRPGGSLTEAFF. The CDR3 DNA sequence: TGCAGTGCTCCCCGGCCAGGGGGATCGTTGACTGAAGCTTTCTTT.

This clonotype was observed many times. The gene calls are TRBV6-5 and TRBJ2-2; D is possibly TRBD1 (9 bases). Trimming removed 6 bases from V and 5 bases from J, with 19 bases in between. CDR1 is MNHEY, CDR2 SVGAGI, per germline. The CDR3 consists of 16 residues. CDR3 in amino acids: CASRIQGAGGTGELFF. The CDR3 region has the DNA TGTGCCAGCAGGATACAGGGGGCGGGGGGTACCGGGGAGCTGTTTTTT.